The entry below gives a single TCR beta chain sequence along with its context. No antigen is known for it. No much larger clonotype is one base removed from it; base qualities were not supplied. The CDR3 runs 13 residues from the cysteine to the phenylalanine. This entry keeps only the CDR3 DNA: 39 bases, framed from base 1. Cut back by 1 base and 9 bases, the V and J ends lie 11 bases apart. Sequences SNHLY (CDR1) and FYNNEI (CDR2) are obtained from the germline V gene. Genomic DNA was extracted from sorted cells with the QIAGEN DNeasy Blood and Tissue Kit for TCRbeta CDR3 sequencing. High-throughput TCRbeta CDR3 sequencing was carried out commercially through immunoSEQ, with PCR amplification with bias correction and internal controls included. The published analysis was carried out like this. Unique productive TCRbeta sequences were defined by CDR3 nucleotide sequence where primers matched, otherwise by CDR3 amino acid sequence with Vbeta and Jbeta genes. As a correction for sorting error, sequences shared between sorted populations at a frequency ratio of 2:1 or less were discarded, and the remaining shared sequences were assigned to the higher population. A sequence was defined as donor-reactive if the sequence was expanded at least 5-fold in CFSE-low cells compared with unstimulated cells and had a frequency of at least 0.01% in CFSE-low cells. Jensen-Shannon divergence calculated on the top 100 TCRbeta sequences ranked by frequency was used to measure repertoire divergence. When a sample had multiple sequencing runs, each run was corrected for sorting error separately and the runs were then pooled. The table comes from immuneACCESS by way of TCRdb, which keeps in-frame sequences with V and J called. Part of the clones is missing from these tables; in studies checked, under half for an unresolved V gene and the rest for unknown reasons. The V and J calls and clone size come from that table; D and trimming were worked out from the DNA. The sample table contains 200,000 to 300,000 clones; only one count was recorded for about 80% of them. About 0.58% of the sample belongs to the ten largest clones.

This specimen belongs to a study of Tregs in tolerant kidney transplant recipients (dated by TCRdb to about 2019). Background on the whole study: Before combined kidney and bone marrow transplantation, this study identified donor-specific regulatory T cells using TCRbeta sequencing and then followed those same cells after transplant. TCRbeta repertoire sequencing was used in a few healthy controls to compare several ways of expanding Tregs specific for an allogeneic donor. Results and caveats for the whole study, not just this receptor: The study was constrained by small patient numbers, and validation of the findings is required in larger populations and under other immunosuppression protocols. Expanding Tregs with activated donor B cells appeared to identify the most biologically relevant and donor-specific TCRbeta repertoire. Biological reproducibility was not directly assessed, although technical replication error appeared to be minimal.

Thawed PBMCs were FACS-sorted into unstimulated Tregs (CD4+CD25+CD127-), CD4+ non-Tregs (CD4+CD25-), CD4 cells and CD8 cells. Blood from healthy controls was obtained either from healthy volunteers or as purchased buffy coats. Healthy control blood was processed by Ficoll density gradient to PBMCs and cryopreserved; patient PBMCs were collected before and after transplant. The chain is encoded by TRBV2 joined to TRBJ2-3, with no reliable assignment of the D segment. The sequenced sample consisted of CD4+ T cells from blood. The TCR comes from a human donor in good health. The DNA sequence is given as TGTGCCAGCAGTGAAGTCAGGCCCGGAACGCAGTATTTT. It encodes CASSEVRPGTQYF.